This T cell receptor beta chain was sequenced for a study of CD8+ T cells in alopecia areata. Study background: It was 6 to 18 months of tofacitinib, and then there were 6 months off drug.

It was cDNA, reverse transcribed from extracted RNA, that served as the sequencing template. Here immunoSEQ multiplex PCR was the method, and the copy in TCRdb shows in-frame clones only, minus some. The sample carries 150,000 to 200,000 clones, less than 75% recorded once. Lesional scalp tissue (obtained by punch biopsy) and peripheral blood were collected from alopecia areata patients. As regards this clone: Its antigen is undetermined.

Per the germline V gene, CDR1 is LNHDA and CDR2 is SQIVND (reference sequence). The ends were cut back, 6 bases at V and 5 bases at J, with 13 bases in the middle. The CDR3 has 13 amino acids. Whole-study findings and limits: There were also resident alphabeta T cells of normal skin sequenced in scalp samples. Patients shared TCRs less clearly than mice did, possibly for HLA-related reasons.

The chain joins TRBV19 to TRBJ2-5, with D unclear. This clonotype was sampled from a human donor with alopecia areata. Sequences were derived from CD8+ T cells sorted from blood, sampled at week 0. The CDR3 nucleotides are TGTGCCAGTAGCACCGTTTTGGGGGAGACCCAGTACTTC. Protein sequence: CASSTVLGETQYF.